This T cell receptor (beta chain) was documented in a study of T cells after yellow fever vaccination (dated by TCRdb to between 2019 and 2020). For the wider study: The SMART-Seq v4 Ultra Low Input RNA kit was used to prepare libraries from fractions with low cell numbers. To track T-cell clones before and after primary and booster YFV17D yellow fever vaccination, bulk TCR alpha and beta repertoires were sequenced longitudinally. Two healthy male donors made up the cohort, one aged 18 to 29 years and the other aged 30 to 40 years. Blood samples were taken at several timepoints before and after primary and secondary immunization, and bulk PBMC replicates and cell subsets were isolated.

Sample treatment or condition, as interpreted from the label and publication: live attenuated yellow fever vaccine strain. At each blood-draw timepoint, two biological replicates of bulk PBMCs were collected. PBMCs were isolated from peripheral blood using a standard Ficoll-Paque protocol. TriZol was used to extract RNA from bulk PBMCs, CD4 and CD8 fractions, and dextramer-positive and dextramer-negative fractions. Broad study findings and their caveats: Most clones expanded after primary vaccination (around 96% of CD4 and approximately 86% of CD8) were re-detected after the booster, suggesting that broad memory maintenance occurred. A small share of clonotypes occurred in both CD4 and CD8 compartments, likely arising from convergent recombination. Because the study included only a couple of donors, the extent to which the findings can be generalized is limited. The secondary T-cell response was found to be weaker but faster than the primary response, with a peak reached on day 5 rather than on day 15. Computational filtering was needed because FACS-sorted repertoires could contain abundant contaminating clonotypes from the bulk population.

This clonotype was counted between two and nine times. Its cognate antigen has yet to be identified. No base quality information exists; no much larger clone differs at one position. There are 14 amino acids in the CDR3, from cysteine to phenylalanine inclusive. The CDR3 DNA has 42 bases and is translated from base 1. V is shortened by 0 bases, J by 4 bases, and the region joining them spans 10 bases. TCR cDNA was made using 5'RACE template switching, a step that added a universal primer site and unique molecular identifiers. cDNA synthesis was primed from both the TCR alpha and TCR beta constant segments. Library amplification involved two PCR steps, and the second step added sample barcodes and sequencing adapters. Sequencing of libraries was performed on Illumina HiSeq 2500 (2x100 bp) or NovaSeq (2x150 bp). On the study's bioinformatics: Reads were demultiplexed and collapsed into UMI consensus sequences with MIGEC, and V(D)J alignment was performed with MiXCR. Vaccine-responding clonotypes were defined with edgeR using replicate PBMC samples, requiring FDR below 0.01 and a log2 fold change above 5 up to day 15. Bulk clonotypes were assigned CD4 or CD8 identity according to which sequenced CD4 or CD8 repertoire held them at higher abundance. TCRdb reanalyzed the raw reads on its own, using fastp at Q25 for trimming and MiXCR for clone calling, and kept in-frame beta chains. Merged by CDR3 protein, the rows form single entries marked with the most common genes and DNA. TCRdb's processing, not the study's, gives the V and J calls here. Present in this sample are some 550,000 distinct CDR3 sequences, under 25% of which were seen just once. Roughly an eighth of the sample goes to the ten largest clones.

The receptor was isolated from a man aged 25 to 45 who received the YFV17D yellow fever vaccine. Sequencing was performed on PBMCs, taken 15 days after the yellow fever booster vaccination. The V and J segments used are TRBV12-3 or TRBV12-4 and TRBJ2-7, with the identity of the D gene unclear. The CDR3 protein is CASSLALQPYEQYF. The DNA reads as follows: TGTGCCAGCAGTTTAGCGCTGCAGCCATACGAGCAGTACTTC.